One and the same sample provided the 5 T cell receptor beta chains below, sequenced in a study of OX40 agonist ivuxolimab in advanced cancers. Profiling relied on immunoSEQ multiplex PCR, and the TCRdb table lists in-frame clones only, not all of them. The repertoire holds over 55,000 clones, with 75% to 90% as singletons. This sample comprised CD4+ or CD8+ T cells sorted from blood, obtained in a trial of the OX40 agonist ivuxolimab. Every receptor here comes from an adult with an advanced solid tumor such as melanoma, head and neck, liver or kidney cancer.

J is TRBJ2-2 and V is TRBV6-5, with 7 nucleotides matching TRBD2. V trimming: 6 bases; J trimming: 4 bases; junction bases outside the gene matches: 8. CDR3 length equals 15 residues. CDR1 is MNHEY, CDR2 SVGAGI, per germline. CDR3 sequence (DNA): TGTGCCAGCAGCTCCGCGCAGCGGGGCACCGGGGAGCTGTTTTTT. Residues: CASSSAQRGTGELFF.

CDR3 loop: CASSSQGRLSYEQYF. The CDR3 nucleotides read TGTGCCAGCAGCTCGCAGGGCAGGCTGTCCTACGAGCAGTACTTC. The rearrangement uses TRBV11-1 and TRBJ2-7; D might be TRBD1 (5 bases). Per germline, CDR1 SGHAT and CDR2 FQDESV (reference sequence). Trimming pared 4 bases from V and 1 base from J, leaving 14 bases between. The CDR3 consists of 15 residues.

The V call is TRBV13, the J call TRBJ2-2, with D perhaps matching TRBD1 or TRBD2 (5 bases each). Trimming shortened V by 0 bases and J by 4 bases, and 9 bases separated the two germline ends. Germline V CDR1 and CDR2: PRHDT, FYEKMQ (reference sequence). The CDR3 consists of 15 residues. CDR3 region: CASSLGAGTTGELFF. The DNA for the CDR3 is TGTGCCAGCAGCTTAGGAGCAGGGACCACCGGGGAGCTGTTTTTT.

The chain couples TRBV7-9 to TRBJ2-2; no reliable D call. V lost 6 bases and J 4 bases, leaving 12 bases between the germline ends. Germline CDR1 and CDR2: SEHNR and FQNEAQ (reference sequence). The length of the CDR3 is 14 residues. CDR3 in amino acids: CASSTEESTGELFF. The CDR3 DNA reads TGTGCCAGCAGTACAGAAGAGAGCACCGGGGAGCTGTTTTTT.

This chain links TRBV6-1 with TRBJ2-5; D call uncertain. The CDR3 spans 12 residues. Germline V lookup: CDR1 MNHNS, CDR2 SASEGT. V was trimmed by 6 bases and J by 4 bases, leaving 9 bases between them. The CDR3 sequence is CASRQIGETQYF. The CDR3 bases are TGTGCCAGCAGACAGATCGGAGAGACCCAGTACTTC.